The 4 T cell receptor beta chains below come from one sample, sequenced in a study of blood T cell repertoires in COVID-19. TCRdb's table, derived via immunoSEQ multiplex PCR, lists solely in-frame clones and lacks some. There are 250,000 or so clones in the sample; about 82% occur only once, and roughly 2% lies in the top ten. The sample taken for sequencing was PBMCs or T cells enriched from blood (not recorded which). The source of these receptors is a woman aged 45 to 65 who had recovered from COVID-19.

J is TRBJ1-2 and V is TRBV28; D not certain. The CDR3 contains 13 residues. Germline V gene data show CDR1 as MDHEN and CDR2 as SYDVKM. V was trimmed by 7 bases and J by 0 bases, leaving 9 bases between them. The CDR3 DNA reads as TGTGCCAGCACGATCCAGGCTAACTATGGCTACACCTTC. Its translation is CASTIQANYGYTF.

V is TRBV11-2 and J is TRBJ1-2; unclear D gene. The CDR3 runs to 15 residues. The germline V and J ends were trimmed by 1 base and 2 bases, with 11 bases remaining between them. Germline values: CDR1 SGHAT, CDR2 FQNNGV. CDR3 loop: CASSLGTEGNYGYTF. In nucleotides, the CDR3 is TGTGCCAGCAGCTTAGGAACAGAGGGAAACTATGGCTACACCTTC. Using reference TRBV11-2 and TRBJ1-2 for the parts outside the CDR3, the full variable domain is EAGVAQSPRYKIIEKRQSVAFWCNPISGHATLYWYQQILGQGPKLLIQFQNNGVVDDSQLPKDRFSAERLKGVDSTLKIQPAKLEDSAVYLCASSLGTEGNYGYTFGSGTRLTVV.

The chain has TRBV6-5 and TRBJ1-4; possibly TRBD1 for D (5 bases). This CDR3 is built from 14 residues. Germline CDR1 and CDR2: MNHEY and SVGAGI. The V end lost 8 bases, the J end lost 7 bases, and 17 bases lay between the germline ends. CDR3 sequence (DNA): TGTGCCAGCCGCCGGGCGGGGCGATCTGAAAAACTGTTTTTT. The encoded protein is CASRRAGRSEKLFF.

This chain joins TRBV5-1 and TRBJ2-7; D may be TRBD2 (5 bases). Per germline, CDR1 SGHRS and CDR2 YFSETQ. V gave up 1 base and J gave up 4 bases, with 15 bases separating them. CDR3 length: 15 amino acids. CDR3 DNA: TGCGCCAGCAGCTTGAATCCCCGACGGGAATACGAGCAGTACTTC. Protein product: CASSLNPRREYEQYF.